A selection of T cell receptor beta chains follows, all from one sample in a study of T cell responses to AZD1222 COVID-19 vaccine. The protocol was immunoSEQ multiplex PCR, while the TCRdb copy is restricted to in-frame clones and leaves out a portion. There are fewer than 110,000 clones in the sample; 75% to 90% occur only once, and approximately 4.3% lies in the top ten. The sequencing here drew on peripheral blood, taken on day 0 of AZD1222 vaccination. The receptors were sampled from an adult in good health. The CDR3 runs from the conserved cysteine through the conserved F or W. A D gene is named only where the DNA matches it firmly. Clone size, where shown, is once, few, many, or a class for clones that have expanded.

DNA: TGTGCCAGCAGCTTGGGGACAGGGACCTTTGGCTACACCTTC
CDR3: CASSLGTGTFGYTF
J: TRBJ1-2
D: TRBD1
size: few
V: TRBV5-6

DNA: TGTGCCAGCAGTGAATCGGGAGTGATGTATGGCTACACCTTC
CDR3: CASSESGVMYGYTF
J: TRBJ1-2
D: -
size: -
V: TRBV6-1

DNA: TGTGCCAGCTCGCGGGTTTGGGACACTGAAGCTTTCTTT
CDR3: CASSRVWDTEAFF
J: TRBJ1-1
D: -
size: -
V: TRBV27

DNA: TGTGCCAGCTCACCACCGGGACAGGGTACAGATACGCAGTATTTT
CDR3: CASSPPGQGTDTQYF
J: TRBJ2-3
D: TRBD1
size: -
V: TRBV18

DNA: TGTGCCAGCAGTTTCGATCCCTTATACAATGAGCAGTTCTTC
CDR3: CASSFDPLYNEQFF
J: TRBJ2-1
D: -
size: -
V: TRBV28

DNA: TGTGCCAGCAGTTTTCGGGGAACAGGGCGGTCCTACAATGAGCAGTTCTTC
CDR3: CASSFRGTGRSYNEQFF
J: TRBJ2-1
D: -
size: -
V: TRBV27

DNA: TGTGCCAGCTCACCACCTTACAGGGGTCACGATGGCTACACCTTC
CDR3: CASSPPYRGHDGYTF
J: TRBJ1-2
D: TRBD1
size: -
V: TRBV18

DNA: TGTGCCAGCAGTTACGGGGAACGCTACGAGCAGTACTTC
CDR3: CASSYGERYEQYF
J: TRBJ2-7
D: -
size: -
V: TRBV6-5

DNA: TGTGCCAGCAGCCCCCGACTAGCGGGAGAAGAGACCCAGTACTTC
CDR3: CASSPRLAGEETQYF
J: TRBJ2-5
D: TRBD2
size: -
V: TRBV9

DNA: TGTGCCAGCAGCTCTCCCCGGACCCCTAGCGGGGGGCTCTCCTACGAGCAGTACTTC
CDR3: CASSSPRTPSGGLSYEQYF
J: TRBJ2-7
D: TRBD2
size: -
V: TRBV7-7

DNA: TGTGCCAGCAGTGATCAGTTCACGTCAGGTCAGCCCCAGCATTTT
CDR3: CASSDQFTSGQPQHF
J: TRBJ1-5
D: -
size: -
V: TRBV6-1

DNA: TGTGCCAGCAGCTCCCCGAGGACAGGGGGGTCCTACGAGCAGTACTTC
CDR3: CASSSPRTGGSYEQYF
J: TRBJ2-7
D: TRBD1
size: -
V: TRBV11-1

DNA: TGTGCCAGCAGTGAAGCCGGGACAGGGCATGAAAAACTGTTTTTT
CDR3: CASSEAGTGHEKLFF
J: TRBJ1-4
D: TRBD1
size: -
V: TRBV25-1

DNA: TGCGCCAGCAGCCCCGGACAGATAGTTTACAATGAGCAGTTCTTC
CDR3: CASSPGQIVYNEQFF
J: TRBJ2-1
D: -
size: once
V: TRBV5-1

DNA: TGCGCCAGCAGCTTGCTTTCGACAGGGGTCCAGAGCACTGAAGCTTTCTTT
CDR3: CASSLLSTGVQSTEAFF
J: TRBJ1-1
D: TRBD1
size: -
V: TRBV5-1

DNA: TGTGCCAGCAGCTTAACGGTCCCCTTGGGACGATACTCCTACAATGAGCAGTTCTTC
CDR3: CASSLTVPLGRYSYNEQFF
J: TRBJ2-1
D: -
size: -
V: TRBV7-8

DNA: TGTGCCAGCAGCGTAGTGAGAGGGTGGGGCTTC
CDR3: CASSVVRGWGF
J: TRBJ1-2
D: -
size: -
V: TRBV9

DNA: TGTGCCTGGAGTGTTCTGGACCCGAACACTGAAGCTTTCTTT
CDR3: CAWSVLDPNTEAFF
J: TRBJ1-1
D: -
size: -
V: TRBV30

DNA: TGTGCCAGCAGTCCCGAGGGGGGGGGCTACACCTTC
CDR3: CASSPEGGGYTF
J: TRBJ1-2
D: -
size: -
V: TRBV12-3/TRBV12-4

DNA: TGCGCCAGCAGCTTGGGCCTTGCCAATGAAAAACTGTTTTTT
CDR3: CASSLGLANEKLFF
J: TRBJ1-4
D: -
size: -
V: TRBV5-1

DNA: TGTGCCAGTAGCACATGGAGGGGGGGAATCTACGAGCAGTACTTC
CDR3: CASSTWRGGIYEQYF
J: TRBJ2-7
D: -
size: once
V: TRBV19

DNA: TGTGCCAGCAGCTCTCTTAGCGGGAGGGCCTCTGGGGCCAACGTCCTGACTTTC
CDR3: CASSSLSGRASGANVLTF
J: TRBJ2-6
D: TRBD2
size: -
V: TRBV5-8

DNA: TGCGCCAGCGTGGGGAGGACTAGCGGCTCCTACGAGCAGTACTTC
CDR3: CASVGRTSGSYEQYF
J: TRBJ2-7
D: TRBD2
size: -
V: TRBV4-1

DNA: TGTGCCAGCAGTTTTCCCCCCGGAGGGAGTAGCAATCAGCCCCAGCATTTT
CDR3: CASSFPPGGSSNQPQHF
J: TRBJ1-5
D: -
size: few
V: TRBV28

DNA: TGTGCCACCAGCAGGACAGGGCGGGTAGACTATGGCTACACCTTC
CDR3: CATSRTGRVDYGYTF
J: TRBJ1-2
D: TRBD1
size: once
V: TRBV15

DNA: TGTGCCAGCTCACCTCGGACGAGTACTGAAGCTTTCTTT
CDR3: CASSPRTSTEAFF
J: TRBJ1-1
D: -
size: -
V: TRBV18

DNA: TGCAGTGCTAGTTCTTACGGGGCTAGCGGGAGAGACACCGGGGAGCTGTTTTTT
CDR3: CSASSYGASGRDTGELFF
J: TRBJ2-2
D: TRBD2
size: -
V: TRBV20-1

DNA: TGTGCCAGCACCCTTTTTGGGGGCCGTACTGAAGCTTTCTTT
CDR3: CASTLFGGRTEAFF
J: TRBJ1-1
D: -
size: -
V: TRBV28

DNA: TGTGCCAGCAGCTTAGGGGTGGGGACCTCTGGAAACACCATATATTTT
CDR3: CASSLGVGTSGNTIYF
J: TRBJ1-3
D: -
size: -
V: TRBV7-2

DNA: TGTGCCAGCAGTAAAAGCAGCGACCCATCCTACGAGCAGTACTTC
CDR3: CASSKSSDPSYEQYF
J: TRBJ2-7
D: -
size: few
V: TRBV6-5

DNA: TGTGCCAGCAGTCGGGCCTTAGGGTCGTACAATGAGCAGTTCTTC
CDR3: CASSRALGSYNEQFF
J: TRBJ2-1
D: -
size: -
V: TRBV14

DNA: TGTGCCAGCAGCTTGAGGACAGGATTTTATGGCTACACCTTC
CDR3: CASSLRTGFYGYTF
J: TRBJ1-2
D: TRBD1
size: -
V: TRBV7-2

DNA: TGCGCCAGCAGCCAACGCGGCAGGGGGAGAGATCGAGAGACCCAGTACTTC
CDR3: CASSQRGRGRDRETQYF
J: TRBJ2-5
D: TRBD1
size: -
V: TRBV4-1